Below, 8 T cell receptor beta chains from the same sample are listed, as sequenced in a study of Ad26.COV2.S vaccination and SARS-CoV-2 variants. This sample's treatment: about 20 received Ad26.COV2.S at low or high dose, single or two shots; about five received placebo; per-sample allocation not given. Each sample was drawn 63 days after the first injection (of vaccine or placebo). The assay was immunoSEQ multiplex PCR, and TCRdb's table has in-frame clones only and misses some. The sample consists of almost 400,000 clones, about nine tenths of them appearing once. This material consisted of peripheral blood, taken in a trial of Ad26.COV2.S vaccine versus placebo. These receptors came from a person aged 18-60 years who received the Ad26.COV2.S COVID-19 vaccine or a placebo.

The rearrangement joins TRBV5-5 to TRBJ2-7; 7 nucleotides align to TRBD2. Germline V gene sequence: CDR1 SGHKS, CDR2 YYEKEE (reference sequence). V lost 0 bases, J lost 2 bases, and 5 bases stayed unmatched. The CDR3 extends over 15 amino acids. The CDR3 protein is CASSLEASGPYEQYF. DNA of the CDR3: TGTGCCAGCAGCTTGGAGGCTAGCGGCCCCTACGAGCAGTACTTC.

The chain employs TRBV14 and TRBJ2-1, with 14 bases that match TRBD2. Germline values: CDR1 SGHDN, CDR2 FVKESK. The V segment lost 2 bases and the J segment 8 bases; nucleotides outside the gene matches: 8. This CDR3 region has 17 residues. DNA of the CDR3: TGTGCCAGCAGCCAACTCTTGGGACTAGCGGGAGATGATGAGCAGTTCTTC. It is translated as CASSQLLGLAGDDEQFF.

The rearrangement joins TRBV25-1 to TRBJ2-7; D is undetermined. Germline V gives CDR1 MGHDK, CDR2 SYGVNS. Trimming left V 1 base short and J 2 bases short, with 12 bases between. This CDR3 has 15 residues. The CDR3 DNA sequence: TGTGCCAGCAGTGAATTTATGGTAGGGCCCTACGAGCAGTACTTC. Its translation is CASSEFMVGPYEQYF.

The chain has TRBV5-1 and TRBJ1-2; D remains unclear. The V and J ends lost 0 bases and 2 bases respectively, with 8 bases between them. This CDR3 is 14 amino acids long. In germline, CDR1 is SGHRS, CDR2 YFSETQ. The CDR3 DNA is TGCGCCAGCAGCTTGGAAGGGCAGAACTATGGCTACACCTTC. Its protein is CASSLEGQNYGYTF. Using reference TRBV5-1 and TRBJ1-2 for the parts outside the CDR3, the full variable domain is KAGVTQTPRYLIKTRGQQVTLSCSPISGHRSVSWYQQTPGQGLQFLFEYFSETQRNKGNFPGRFSGRQFSNSRSEMNVSTLELGDSALYLCASSLEGQNYGYTFGSGTRLTVV.

The V gene is TRBV2, the J gene TRBJ1-1; 8 bases match TRBD1. Per germline, CDR1 SNHLY and CDR2 FYNNEI. V gave up 4 bases and J gave up 4 bases; unmatched junction bases: 5. The length of the CDR3 is 14 residues. CDR3 region: CASSATGEGTEAFF. The CDR3 DNA reads as TGTGCCAGCAGTGCGACAGGGGAGGGCACTGAAGCTTTCTTT.

The chain couples TRBV28 to TRBJ2-2; 12 bases align to TRBD2. The V and J ends lost 0 bases and 7 bases, in that order; junction bases with no gene match: 3. The CDR3 loop spans 16 amino acids. From germline, CDR1 is MDHEN and CDR2 SYDVKM. In DNA, the CDR3 is TGTGCCAGCAGTTTATGGACTAGCGGGAGTTTCGGGGAGCTGTTTTTT. Translated: CASSLWTSGSFGELFF.

The chain couples TRBV6-5 to TRBJ1-5; tentatively, D is TRBD1 (5 bases). V lost 0 bases and J lost 6, with 12 bases in between. The CDR3 has 15 amino acids. In germline, CDR1 is MNHEY, CDR2 SVGAGI. This chain's CDR3 is CASSYSAGVGQPQHF. The CDR3 DNA follows: TGTGCCAGCAGTTACTCGGCGGGGGTGGGTCAGCCCCAGCATTTT.

The gene calls are TRBV4-1 and TRBJ2-3, with 15 positions matching TRBD2. V lost 5 bases, J lost 0 bases, and 6 bases stayed unmatched. This CDR3 region has 18 residues. Germline CDR1 and CDR2: MGHRA and YSYEKL. Written as DNA, the CDR3 is TGCGCCAGCAGCTCGGGACTAGCGGGAGGAAAAAGCACAGATACGCAGTATTTT. It yields the protein CASSSGLAGGKSTDTQYF.